These 3 T cell receptor beta chains were all obtained from the same sample, sequenced in a study of T cells after somatic rescue of genetic block. Here immunoSEQ multiplex PCR was the method, and the copy in TCRdb shows in-frame clones only, minus some. The data contain roughly 55,000 clones, around 96% of them singletons. Specimen: peripheral blood mononuclear cells (PBMCs). Receptors originate from a child less than two years old.

The chain uses TRBV7-6 and TRBJ2-3; D not resolved. Trimming shortened V by 2 bases and J by 2 bases, and 2 bases separated the two germline ends. The germline CDR1 and CDR2 sequences are SGHVS and FNYEAQ. The CDR3 has 12 residues. Here the CDR3 reads CASSLLTDTQYF. The CDR3 nucleotides read TGTGCCAGCAGCTTACTCACAGATACGCAGTATTTT.

This sequence joins TRBV11-3 and TRBJ2-5; no definite D call. Germline V gene sequence: CDR1 SGHNT, CDR2 YENEEA. The CDR3 extends over 13 amino acids. Between the trimmed V and J ends, which lost 0 bases and 5 bases, there was a span of 7 bases. The CDR3: CASSLDRWETQYF. In DNA form, the CDR3 reads TGTGCCAGCAGCTTAGATCGGTGGGAGACCCAGTACTTC.

The chain joins TRBV4-1 to TRBJ1-2; D unclear. V lost 1 base and J lost 2, with 5 bases in between. The CDR3 sequence is 13 residues long. Germline assignment: CDR1 MGHRA and CDR2 YSYEKL. CDR3 protein: CASSQGQNYGYTF. CDR3 DNA: TGCGCCAGCAGCCAAGGACAAAACTATGGCTACACCTTC.